Shown below are 26 T cell receptor beta chains from a single sample sequenced in a study of blood T cell repertoires in COVID-19. This table comes from immunoSEQ multiplex PCR, and its TCRdb copy is limited to in-frame clones, with some not included. The sample includes about 46,000 clones, about 86% seen only once; the top ten take 3.5% to 4.5%. The sequenced sample consisted of peripheral blood. These receptors were collected from a man aged 80 or over with active COVID-19.

The chain has TRBV3-1 (or the pseudogene TRBV3-2) and TRBJ1-5; 7 bases line up with TRBD1. The CDR3 sequence is 16 residues long. Germline CDR1 LGHDT, CDR2 YNNKEL (reference sequence). The V and J ends lost 4 bases and 4 bases, in that order; junction bases with no gene match: 10. The CDR3 DNA is TGTGCCAGCAGCCCAGAGCGACAGGGCCCTAATCAGCCCCAGCATTTT. It translates to CASSPERQGPNQPQHF.

The chain recombines TRBV11-2 with TRBJ2-7; possible D gene TRBD2, 6 bases. Deletions cut 2 bases from V and 2 bases from J, with 13 bases between. Germline loops: CDR1 SGHAT, CDR2 FQNNGV. CDR3 length: 15 residues. The CDR3 loop is CASSLTRGGTYEQYF. DNA for the CDR3: TGTGCCAGCAGCTTAACTCGGGGCGGGACCTACGAGCAGTACTTC.

The chain carries TRBV5-1 and TRBJ2-7; the match to TRBD1 covers 12 bases. V trimming: 2 bases; J trimming: 5 bases; junction bases outside the gene matches: 5. This CDR3 contains 15 residues. Per the germline V gene, CDR1 is SGHRS and CDR2 is YFSETQ. CDR3 in DNA: TGCGCCAGCAGCTTACACGGGACAGGGGGCGACGAGCAGTACTTC. As protein: CASSLHGTGGDEQYF.

This clone came up once. V is TRBV28 and J is TRBJ2-3; 7 bases map to TRBD2. This CDR3 spans 16 amino acids. V was pared by 6 bases and J by 0 bases, with 9 bases of the junction left unmatched. CDR1 is MDHEN and CDR2 is SYDVKM in the germline V gene. CDR3 region: CASRPGGGASTDTQYF. CDR3 bases: TGTGCCAGCAGACCTGGGGGGGGAGCTAGCACAGATACGCAGTATTTT.

The V call is TRBV9, the J call TRBJ1-1; 8 bases are a match to TRBD1. V was clipped by 4 bases and J by 1 base; unmatched bases: 3. The CDR3 length is 14 residues. Germline V gene sequence: CDR1 SGDLS, CDR2 YYNGEE. The CDR3 here is CASSQGTGNTEAFF. The CDR3 DNA follows: TGTGCCAGCAGCCAAGGGACAGGGAACACTGAAGCTTTCTTT.

This chain uses TRBV6-2 or TRBV6-3 with TRBJ2-2, with TRBD2 matching 9 bases. The CDR3 is made up of 19 amino acids. Germline trimming cut 0 bases from V and 6 bases from J; bases unmatched to any gene: 14. The V gene's germline CDR1 is MNHEY and CDR2 SVGEGT. CDR3 DNA sequence: TGTGCCAGCAGTTACTCGTTCCAGCGGGAGGCCCTGGGTTCCGGGGAGCTGTTTTTT. Its translation: CASSYSFQREALGSGELFF.

The chain links TRBV4-1 to TRBJ1-3; 11 nucleotides agree with TRBD1. After removal of 0 bases from V and 0 bases from J, the junction contained 10 bases not matched to a gene. This CDR3 contains 20 residues. Germline V gene lookup returns CDR1 MGHRA and CDR2 YSYEKL. The CDR3 loop reads CASSQEWTGGHITSGNTIYF. CDR3 in DNA: TGCGCCAGCAGCCAAGAATGGACAGGGGGCCATATAACCTCTGGAAACACCATATATTTT.

The J gene is TRBJ1-3, the V gene TRBV7-9, with D perhaps TRBD1 (5 bases). The CDR3 has 18 amino acids. V shed 1 base and J shed 2 bases, with 18 bases lying between them. CDR1 and CDR2 from the germline V gene are SEHNR and FQNEAQ (reference sequence). The CDR3 is CASSLEWGDSAAGNTIYF. Here the CDR3 DNA reads TGTGCCAGCAGCTTAGAATGGGGGGACTCCGCTGCTGGAAACACCATATATTTT.

This chain joins TRBV30 and TRBJ2-2; D is unclear. The CDR3 spans 15 residues. The germline V and J ends were trimmed by 0 bases and 0 bases, with 8 bases remaining between them. CDR1 GTSNPN and CDR2 SVGIG come from the germline V gene (reference sequence). The CDR3 coding sequence is TGTGCCTGGAGTGTACTCGCCCCGAACACCGGGGAGCTGTTTTTT. It codes for CAWSVLAPNTGELFF.

This chain uses TRBV7-2 with TRBJ2-3, with D tentatively TRBD1 (6 bases). The CDR3 consists of 12 residues. V dropped 5 bases and J dropped 7 bases, with 10 bases sitting between them. The germline V gene encodes CDR1 SGHTA and CDR2 FQGNSA. In DNA, the CDR3 is TGTGCCAGCAGCCCAGGGGCTTATACGCAGTATTTT. Protein: CASSPGAYTQYF.

The V and J genes are TRBV6-5 and TRBJ2-1, with D possibly matching TRBD2 (5 bases). This CDR3 has 13 amino acids. CDR1 is MNHEY, CDR2 SVGAGI, per germline. V gave up 6 bases and J gave up 7 bases, with 13 bases separating them. The CDR3 DNA reads as TGTGCCAGCAGCTCAGGACTCAATAATGAGCAGTTCTTC. Its protein is CASSSGLNNEQFF.

The gene calls are TRBV28 and TRBJ2-3; D is possibly TRBD2 (7 bases). The CDR3 spans 12 residues. The germline V gene encodes CDR1 MDHEN and CDR2 SYDVKM. V was trimmed by 5 bases and J by 7 bases, leaving 10 bases between them. DNA of the CDR3: TGTGCCAGCAGTAGGGGGGGGTATACGCAGTATTTT. Translating gives CASSRGGYTQYF.

V and J are TRBV25-1 and TRBJ2-3; 8 bases line up with TRBD1. The V and J ends lost 6 bases and 0 bases, in that order; junction bases with no gene match: 8. Germline values: CDR1 MGHDK, CDR2 SYGVNS. The CDR3 loop spans 16 amino acids. The CDR3 nucleotides read TGTGCCAGCAGGTTGGGGGGACAGGCCAGCACAGATACGCAGTATTTT. This encodes CASRLGGQASTDTQYF.

This sequence joins TRBV7-9 and TRBJ2-3, with TRBD2 as a possible D gene (6 bases). The CDR3 covers 15 residues. The germline gives CDR1 SEHNR, CDR2 FQNEAQ (reference sequence). Trimming took off 7 bases at V and 4 bases at J, with 18 bases between the two ends. The CDR3 sequence: CASTVFGGGADTQYF. The CDR3 DNA reads as TGTGCCAGCACCGTTTTCGGGGGAGGCGCAGATACGCAGTATTTT.

In nucleotides, the CDR3 is TGTGCCAGCTCGCGGCAGGGTACGAACACTGAAGCTTTCTTT. Translation gives CASSRQGTNTEAFF. The chain combines TRBV7-3 with TRBJ1-1, with a weak D call TRBD1 (5 bases). The CDR3 totals 14 residues. V gave up 8 bases and J gave up 1 base, with 14 bases separating them. The germline CDR1 and CDR2 sequences are SGHTA and FQGTGA.

This clone was observed a handful of times. This chain connects TRBV19 to TRBJ2-1, with TRBD2 matching 9 bases. CDR3 length: 16 residues. The V gene end was trimmed by 3 bases and the J gene end by 4 bases; junction bases not matched to a gene: 7. Germline CDR1 LNHDA, CDR2 SQIVND (reference sequence). CDR3 DNA: TGTGCCAGTAGTATTTCGGGACTAGCAAAATACAATGAGCAGTTCTTC. Translated: CASSISGLAKYNEQFF.

This clone has just one count. The chain joins TRBV28 to TRBJ1-2; 8 positions match TRBD1. Germline values: CDR1 MDHEN, CDR2 SYDVKM. V gave up 5 bases and J gave up 2 bases; unmatched junction bases: 4. CDR3 length: 14 amino acids. CDR3 amino acids: CASSLGQANYGYTF. The CDR3 DNA follows: TGTGCCAGCAGTCTGGGACAGGCAAACTATGGCTACACCTTC.

The chain carries TRBV7-4 and TRBJ2-7, with a weak D call TRBD1 (6 bases). The CDR3 extends over 16 amino acids. Trimming took off 2 bases at V and 0 bases at J, with 14 bases between the two ends. From germline, CDR1 is SGHVT and CDR2 SQSDAQ. DNA of the CDR3: TGTGCCAGCAGCTTAAGTCAGGGGCCGAGCTCCTACGAGCAGTACTTC. Residues: CASSLSQGPSSYEQYF. The full variable domain, its missing parts supplied by reference TRBV7-4 and TRBJ2-7, is GAGVSQSPRYKVAKRGRDVALRCDSISGHVTLYWYRQTLGQGSEVLTYSQSDAQRDKSGRPSGRFSAERPERSVSTLKIQRTEQGDSAVYLCASSLSQGPSSYEQYFGPGTRLTVT.

This chain connects TRBV6-2 or TRBV6-3 to TRBJ2-1; 9 bases fit TRBD2. V lost 0 bases and J lost 4; bases outside the gene matches: 7. This CDR3 is built from 17 residues. Germline V gene sequence: CDR1 MNHEY, CDR2 SVGEGT. CDR3 in DNA: TGTGCCAGCAGTTACTCCCCGACTAGCGGTCTATACAATGAGCAGTTCTTC. Residues: CASSYSPTSGLYNEQFF.

The chain combines TRBV28 with TRBJ1-2, with TRBD1 matching over 8 bases. There are 13 residues in the CDR3. V lost 7 bases and J lost 8; bases outside the gene matches: 9. Germline CDR1 MDHEN, CDR2 SYDVKM. CDR3 amino acids: CASTKDRAGGYTF. CDR3 DNA: TGTGCCAGCACCAAGGACAGGGCCGGCGGCTACACCTTC.

The chain has TRBV7-3 and TRBJ1-3; possibly TRBD1 for D (6 bases). There are 15 residues in the CDR3. Per the germline V gene, CDR1 is SGHTA and CDR2 is FQGTGA. Trimming pared 8 bases from V and 2 bases from J, leaving 16 bases between. CDR3 sequence (DNA): TGTGCCAGCCCTACAGGGAAGAGGCCTGGAAACACCATATATTTT. This sequence encodes CASPTGKRPGNTIYF.

A single count supports this clone. The V gene is TRBV2, the J gene TRBJ2-7, with TRBD1 matching 7 bases. The trim removed 6 bases at V and 0 bases at J, leaving 5 bases unmatched. This CDR3 spans 14 amino acids. Germline V lookup: CDR1 SNHLY, CDR2 FYNNEI. CDR3 residues: CASSLQGVSYEQYF. CDR3 sequence (DNA): TGTGCCAGCAGCCTTCAGGGGGTCTCCTACGAGCAGTACTTC.

The chain combines TRBV7-3 with TRBJ2-1; 7 bases fit TRBD1. This CDR3 spans 17 amino acids. V shed 1 base and J 5 bases; nucleotides not matched to a gene: 11. CDR1 is SGHTA, CDR2 FQGTGA, per germline. The CDR3 spells CASSLMSLGQAHNEQFF. In DNA, the CDR3 is TGTGCCAGCAGCTTAATGAGTCTAGGACAGGCCCACAATGAGCAGTTCTTC.

This chain uses TRBV25-1 with TRBJ2-5; D gene ambiguous. V lost 0 bases and J lost 5, with 7 bases in between. Germline CDR1 reads MGHDK; CDR2 reads SYGVNS. CDR3 length equals 13 residues. The CDR3 reads CASSEYLIETQYF. CDR3 nucleotides: TGTGCCAGCAGTGAATACCTAATTGAGACCCAGTACTTC.

The rearrangement links TRBV25-1 to TRBJ1-4; 7 bases are a match to TRBD1. Germline CDR1 and CDR2: MGHDK and SYGVNS. This CDR3 has 15 residues. The V segment lost 3 bases and the J segment 3 bases; nucleotides outside the gene matches: 4. The CDR3 DNA is TGTGCCAGCAGTGATACCGGGACAGCTAATGAAAAACTGTTTTTT. Encoded protein: CASSDTGTANEKLFF.

CDR3 region: CASSLGQGSYGYTF. The CDR3 DNA reads TGTGCCAGCAGCTTGGGACAGGGGTCCTATGGCTACACCTTC. J is TRBJ1-2 and V is TRBV7-2; 10 bases are a match to TRBD1. This CDR3 is 14 amino acids long. Germline CDR1 is SGHTA and CDR2 is FQGNSA. Trimming at V came to 3 bases and at J to 4 bases, leaving 2 bases not matched to a gene.